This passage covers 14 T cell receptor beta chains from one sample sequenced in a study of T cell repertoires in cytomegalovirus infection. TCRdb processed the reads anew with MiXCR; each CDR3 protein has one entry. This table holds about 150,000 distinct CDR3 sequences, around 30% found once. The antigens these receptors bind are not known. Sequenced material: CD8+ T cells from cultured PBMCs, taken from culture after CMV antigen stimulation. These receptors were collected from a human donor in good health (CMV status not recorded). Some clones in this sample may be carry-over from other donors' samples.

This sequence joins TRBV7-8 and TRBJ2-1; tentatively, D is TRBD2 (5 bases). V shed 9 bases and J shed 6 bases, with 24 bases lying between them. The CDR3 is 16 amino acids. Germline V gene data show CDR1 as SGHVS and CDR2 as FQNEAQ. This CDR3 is CASTLMGSGLLNEQFF. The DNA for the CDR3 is TGTGCCAGTACACTCATGGGGTCGGGATTGCTCAATGAGCAGTTCTTC.

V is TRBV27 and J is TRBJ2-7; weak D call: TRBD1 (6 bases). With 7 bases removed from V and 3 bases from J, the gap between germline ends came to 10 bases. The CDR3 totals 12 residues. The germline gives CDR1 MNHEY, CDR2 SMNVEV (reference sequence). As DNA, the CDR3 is TGTGCCAGCATGGACAGAAACTACGAGCAGTACTTC. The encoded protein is CASMDRNYEQYF.

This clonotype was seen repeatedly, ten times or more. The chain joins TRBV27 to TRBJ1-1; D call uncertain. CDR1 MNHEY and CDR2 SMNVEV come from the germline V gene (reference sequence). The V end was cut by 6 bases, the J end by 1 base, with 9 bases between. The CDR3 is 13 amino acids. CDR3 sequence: CASSPGGNTEAFF. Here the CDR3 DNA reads TGTGCCAGCAGCCCAGGAGGGAACACTGAAGCTTTCTTT.

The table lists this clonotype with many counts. CDR3: CASSLIQGGTGELFF. CDR3 nucleotides: TGCGCCAGCAGCTTGATTCAGGGCGGCACCGGGGAGCTGTTTTTT. This chain uses TRBV5-1 with TRBJ2-2; a possible D gene is TRBD1 (5 bases). V was trimmed by 1 base and J by 4 bases, leaving 11 bases between them. Germline CDR1 reads SGHRS; CDR2 reads YFSETQ. The CDR3 extends over 15 amino acids.

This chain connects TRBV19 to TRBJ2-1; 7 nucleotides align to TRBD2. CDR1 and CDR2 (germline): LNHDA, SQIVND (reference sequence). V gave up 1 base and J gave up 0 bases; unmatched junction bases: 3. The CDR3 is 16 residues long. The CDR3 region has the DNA TGTGCCAGTAGTATAGGGGGGGGGAGCTCCTACAATGAGCAGTTCTTC. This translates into CASSIGGGSSYNEQFF.

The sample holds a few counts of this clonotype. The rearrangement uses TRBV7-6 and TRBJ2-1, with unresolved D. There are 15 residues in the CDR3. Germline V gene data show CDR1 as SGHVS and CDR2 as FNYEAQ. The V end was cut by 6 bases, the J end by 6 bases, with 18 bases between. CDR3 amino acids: CASSPLPDSLNEQFF. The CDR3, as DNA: TGTGCCAGCAGTCCTCTCCCCGATAGCCTCAATGAGCAGTTCTTC.

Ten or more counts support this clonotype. The CDR3 protein is CASSDWTSYEQYF. DNA for the CDR3: TGTGCCAGCAGTGATTGGACATCCTACGAGCAGTACTTC. The V call is TRBV2, the J call TRBJ2-7; possibly TRBD1 for D (5 bases). CDR3 length: 13 residues. Germline CDR1 is SNHLY and CDR2 is FYNNEI. The ends were cut back, 3 bases at V and 1 base at J, with 7 bases in the middle.

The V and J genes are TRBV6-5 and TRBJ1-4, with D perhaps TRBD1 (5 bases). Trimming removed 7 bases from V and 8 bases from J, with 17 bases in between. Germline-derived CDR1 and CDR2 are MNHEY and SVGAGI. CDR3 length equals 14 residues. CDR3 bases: TGTGCCAGCACCGCAGGGAGACTAGGGGAAAAACTGTTTTTT. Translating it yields CASTAGRLGEKLFF.

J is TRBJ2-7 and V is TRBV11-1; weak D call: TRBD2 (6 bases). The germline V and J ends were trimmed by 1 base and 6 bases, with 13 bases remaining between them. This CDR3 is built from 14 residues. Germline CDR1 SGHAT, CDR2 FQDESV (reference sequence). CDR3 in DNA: TGTGCCAGCAGCTTAGAGGAGGGCTTGGGCGAGCAGTACTTC. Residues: CASSLEEGLGEQYF.

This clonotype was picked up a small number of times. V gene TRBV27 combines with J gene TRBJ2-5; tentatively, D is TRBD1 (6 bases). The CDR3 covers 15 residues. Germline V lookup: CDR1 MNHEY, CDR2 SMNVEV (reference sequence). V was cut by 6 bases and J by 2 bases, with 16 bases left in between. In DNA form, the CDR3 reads TGTGCCAGCAGCTCAACAGGGTACATACAAGAGACCCAGTACTTC. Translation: CASSSTGYIQETQYF.

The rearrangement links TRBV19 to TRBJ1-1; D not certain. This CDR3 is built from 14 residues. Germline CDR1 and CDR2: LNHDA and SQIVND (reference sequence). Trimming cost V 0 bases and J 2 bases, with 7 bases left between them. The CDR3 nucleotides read TGTGCCAGTAGTATAGATCTTCATAACACTGAAGCTTTCTTT. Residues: CASSIDLHNTEAFF.

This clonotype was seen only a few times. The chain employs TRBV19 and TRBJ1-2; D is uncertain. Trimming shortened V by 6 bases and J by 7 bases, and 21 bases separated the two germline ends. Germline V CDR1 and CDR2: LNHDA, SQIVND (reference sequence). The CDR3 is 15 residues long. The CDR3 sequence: CASRTQAGSPLGYTF. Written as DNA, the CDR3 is TGTGCCAGTAGGACCCAGGCGGGGTCCCCCCTTGGCTACACCTTC.

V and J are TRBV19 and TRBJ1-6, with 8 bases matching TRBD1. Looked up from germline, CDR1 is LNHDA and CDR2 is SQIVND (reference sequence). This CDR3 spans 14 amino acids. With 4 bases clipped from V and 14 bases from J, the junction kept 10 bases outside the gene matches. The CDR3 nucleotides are TGTGCCAGTAGTAACGGACAGGGCCTGTACGCCCTCCACTTT. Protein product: CASSNGQGLYALHF. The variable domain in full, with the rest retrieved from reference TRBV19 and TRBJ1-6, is DGGITQSPKYLFRKEGQNVTLSCEQNLNHDAMYWYRQDPGQGLRLIYYSQIVNDFQKGDIAEGYSVSREKKESFPLTVTSAQKNPTAFYLCASSNGQGLYALHFGNGTRLTVT.

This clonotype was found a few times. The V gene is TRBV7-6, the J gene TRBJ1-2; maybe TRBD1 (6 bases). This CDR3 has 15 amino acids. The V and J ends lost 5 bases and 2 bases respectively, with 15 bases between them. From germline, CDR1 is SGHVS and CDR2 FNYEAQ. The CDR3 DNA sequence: TGTGCCAGCAGCCCCGCACAGGGACCAAACTATGGCTACACCTTC. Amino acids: CASSPAQGPNYGYTF. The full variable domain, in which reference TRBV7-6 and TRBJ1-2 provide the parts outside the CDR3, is GAGVSQSPRYKVTKRGQDVALRCDPISGHVSLYWYRQALGQGPEFLTYFNYEAQQDKSGLPNDRFSAERPEGSISTLTIQRTEQRDSAMYRCASSPAQGPNYGYTFGSGTRLTVV.